Detailed here is one T cell receptor beta chain. This specimen comes from a study of blood T cell repertoires in COVID-19. Study background: PBMCs, B-cell-depleted T cells, or T cells provided the cDNA or gDNA that made up the material.

Germline assignment: CDR1 MNHEY and CDR2 SMNVEV (reference sequence). This CDR3 region has 14 residues. Trimming stripped 6 bases from V and 7 bases from J, with 19 bases between. Repertoires were generated with immunoSEQ multiplex PCR, while TCRdb's copy carries only in-frame clones and drops some. Here the sample spans tens of thousands of clones, just under 85% being singletons. The rearrangement links TRBV27 to TRBJ2-7; weak D call: TRBD1 (6 bases). The clonotype originates from a man in his 70s with acute or convalescent COVID-19. Material: peripheral blood. As DNA, the CDR3 is TGTGCCAGCAGAAAACAGGGTATCTCGGGAGAGCAGTACTTC. This codes for CASRKQGISGEQYF.